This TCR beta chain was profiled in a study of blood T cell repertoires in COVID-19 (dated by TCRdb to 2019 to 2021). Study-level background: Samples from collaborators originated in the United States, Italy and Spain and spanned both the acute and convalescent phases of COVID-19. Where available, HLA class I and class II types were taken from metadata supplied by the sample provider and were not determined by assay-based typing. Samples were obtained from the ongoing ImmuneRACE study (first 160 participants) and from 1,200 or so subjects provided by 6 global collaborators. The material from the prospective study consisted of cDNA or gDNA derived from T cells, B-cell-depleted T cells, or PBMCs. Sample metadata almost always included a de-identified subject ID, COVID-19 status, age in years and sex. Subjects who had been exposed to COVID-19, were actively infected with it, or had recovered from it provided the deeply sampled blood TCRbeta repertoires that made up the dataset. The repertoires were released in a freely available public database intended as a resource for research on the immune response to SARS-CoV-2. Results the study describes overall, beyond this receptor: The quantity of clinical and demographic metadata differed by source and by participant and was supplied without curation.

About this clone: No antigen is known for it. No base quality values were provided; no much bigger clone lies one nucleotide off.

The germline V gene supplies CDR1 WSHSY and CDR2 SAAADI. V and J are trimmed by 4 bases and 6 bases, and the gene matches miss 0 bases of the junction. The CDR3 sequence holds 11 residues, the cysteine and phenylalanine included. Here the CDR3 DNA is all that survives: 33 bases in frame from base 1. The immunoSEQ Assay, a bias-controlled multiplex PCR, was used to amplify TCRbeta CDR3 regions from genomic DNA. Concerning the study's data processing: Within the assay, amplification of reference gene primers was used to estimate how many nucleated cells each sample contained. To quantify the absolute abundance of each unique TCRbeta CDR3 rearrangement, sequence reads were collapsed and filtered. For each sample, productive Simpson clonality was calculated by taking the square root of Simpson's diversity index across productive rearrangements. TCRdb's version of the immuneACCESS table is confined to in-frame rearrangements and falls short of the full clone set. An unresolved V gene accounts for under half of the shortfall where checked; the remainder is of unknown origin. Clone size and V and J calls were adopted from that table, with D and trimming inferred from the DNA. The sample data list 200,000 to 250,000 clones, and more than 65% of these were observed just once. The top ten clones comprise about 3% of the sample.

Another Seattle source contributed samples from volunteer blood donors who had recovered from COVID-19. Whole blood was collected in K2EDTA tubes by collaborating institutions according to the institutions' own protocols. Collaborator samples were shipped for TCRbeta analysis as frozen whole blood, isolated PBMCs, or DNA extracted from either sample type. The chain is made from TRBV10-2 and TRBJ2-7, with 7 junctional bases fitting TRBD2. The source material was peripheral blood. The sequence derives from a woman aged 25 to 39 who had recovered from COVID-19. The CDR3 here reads CASSGEGEQYF. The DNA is TGCGCCAGCAGTGGGGAGGGCGAGCAGTACTTC.